This T cell receptor (beta chain) was obtained from a study of human T cells and chemical hapten exposure. Separate cDNA molecules received unique molecular identifiers, which the library attached to them. TCRdb re-derived calls from the RACE reads in MiXCR, one entry per CDR3 protein. The sample shows about 380,000 distinct CDR3 sequences, around 6% of them seen only once. This clonotype was observed a few times. The CDR3 is 13 residues long. Trimming shortened V by 7 bases and J by 6 bases, and 16 bases separated the two germline ends. Germline loops: CDR1 MNHNS, CDR2 SASEGT. This sample's time point: patch test 2, 6 weeks after DPC sensitization. The treatment: therapeutic diphenylcyclopropenone sensitization with weekly scalp DPC.

The rearrangement links TRBV6-1 to TRBJ2-7, with D possibly being TRBD2 (7 bases). The source of this sequence is a woman younger than 30 with alopecia areata. Some clones in this sample may be carry-over from other donors' samples. The sequences come from whole blood, collected in connection with sensitization to the hapten diphenylcyclopropenone (DPC). The CDR3, as DNA: TGTGCCAGCACAACCAGGGGAGGGACCGAGCAGTACTTC. This translates into CASTTRGGTEQYF.